This TCR beta chain came from a study of human T cells and chemical hapten exposure. The wider study: Scalp application of diphenylcyclopropenone was performed weekly in patients across the entire approximately 25-week study. Study-wide results and limits: Every donor had alopecia, and their immune response may therefore differ from healthy people's.

The CDR3 is made up of 14 amino acids. V was cut by 4 bases and J by 7 bases, with 18 bases left in between. CDR1 and CDR2 from the germline V gene are SGHKS and YYEKEE (reference sequence). Individual cDNA molecules had unique molecular identifiers attached to them by the library. Per the authors' pipeline: Individual samples carried between about 20,000 and 700,000 TCRs, with approximately 100,000 as the median. TCRdb fed the RACE reads into MiXCR, producing one record per CDR3 protein. TCRdb, not the original authors, processed these V and J calls. The sample comprises 300,000 to 400,000 distinct CDR3 sequences, roughly 6.9% of which are singletons, and 8.4% rests with the top ten. The sample's time point: patch test 1, 2 weeks after DPC sensitization. As to treatment: therapeutic diphenylcyclopropenone sensitization with weekly scalp DPC. This clonotype was recorded at least ten times. The antigen remains undetermined.

The genes are TRBV5-5 and TRBJ2-7; D possibly uses TRBD1 or TRBD2 (5 bases each). This specimen consisted of whole blood, obtained in connection with sensitization to the hapten diphenylcyclopropenone (DPC). This receptor was obtained from a woman aged 18-30 years with alopecia areata. Some clones in this sample may be carry-over from other donors' samples. DNA for the CDR3: TGTGCCAGCAGCCTCGAGGGGCGGGCCGGGGAGCAGTACTTC. Translated: CASSLEGRAGEQYF.